The text below deals with one T cell receptor beta chain. This specimen comes from a study of blood T cell repertoires in COVID-19. The overall study: Collection of acute and convalescent COVID-19 samples took place in the United States, Italy and Spain. The analysed material was cDNA or gDNA that came from T cells, B-cell-depleted T cells, or PBMCs.

Trimming removed 3 bases at V and 7 bases at J, with 15 bases between. The germline V gene has CDR1 MNHEY and CDR2 SMNVEV (reference sequence). The CDR3 has 14 residues. The authors' processing: Amplifying reference gene primers gave estimates of nucleated cell counts. This table comes from immunoSEQ multiplex PCR, and its TCRdb copy is limited to in-frame clones, with some not included. For V, J and clone size, that table is used; D and trimming come from the DNA. In the table there are more than 200,000 clones, 84% of which are singletons. Sequences were obtained from peripheral blood. This receptor was identified in a man aged 55 to 70 with acute or convalescent COVID-19. The chain joins TRBV27 to TRBJ2-5; D may be TRBD2 (6 bases). For the CDR3, the DNA is TGTGCCAGCAGTTTTTCCGGGACTGGGAGGACCCAGTACTTC. Its protein is CASSFSGTGRTQYF.